The 4 T cell receptor beta chains in this list originate from one sample, sequenced in a study. In TCRdb, the 5' RACE reads were re-called with MiXCR into one record per CDR3 protein. The data hold about 50,000 distinct CDR3 sequences, with 17% observed a single time. Sequencing was performed on naive CD4+ T cells sorted from blood. The subset denotes: naive CD4+ T cells, CD4+CD45RA+CD25-. The origin of the receptors is a female donor with breast cancer.

This clonotype was picked up a small number of times. Here the CDR3 DNA reads TGTGCCAGCTCACCCGGGACAGGGGCTTTCTATGGCTACACCTTC. Protein sequence: CASSPGTGAFYGYTF. This chain connects TRBV18 to TRBJ1-2; 10 nucleotides agree with TRBD1. V trimming: 3 bases; J trimming: 4 bases; junction bases outside the gene matches: 5. Per the germline V gene, CDR1 is KGHSH and CDR2 is LQKENI. The CDR3 loop spans 15 amino acids.

The chain is built from TRBV4-1 and TRBJ1-5; D uncertain. The CDR3 consists of 16 residues. The germline gives CDR1 MGHRA, CDR2 YSYEKL. V lost 0 bases, J lost 3 bases, and 12 bases lay in between. This CDR3 reads CASSQDWRADNQPQHF. The CDR3 DNA sequence: TGCGCCAGCAGCCAAGATTGGAGGGCCGACAATCAGCCCCAGCATTTT.

In this sample, this clonotype turned up a few times. The chain carries TRBV6-5 and TRBJ2-5; D unclear. CDR1 and CDR2 from the germline V gene are MNHEY and SVGAGI. CDR3 size: 15 residues. The V end lost 2 bases, the J end lost 4 bases, and 14 bases lay between the germline ends. The CDR3 bases are TGTGCCAGCAGTTACCGTCCCAGCTTGGTAGAGACCCAGTACTTC. Amino acids: CASSYRPSLVETQYF.

The table lists this clonotype with a few counts. The gene calls are TRBV9 and TRBJ1-4; 8 nucleotides agree with TRBD1. The CDR3 totals 16 residues. Trimming removed 4 bases from V and 8 bases from J; junction bases left unmatched: 13. CDR1 and CDR2 (germline): SGDLS, YYNGEE. CDR3: CASSPEWGRGREKLFF. The DNA of the CDR3 is TGTGCCAGCAGCCCCGAGTGGGGCAGGGGGCGAGAAAAACTGTTTTTT.